This TCR beta chain was profiled in a study of T cell changes during pregnancy in multiple sclerosis. This table comes from immunoSEQ multiplex PCR, and its TCRdb copy is limited to in-frame clones, with some not included. The sample lists tens of thousands of clones, 90% occurring once. This CDR3 has 17 amino acids. V trimming: 5 bases; J trimming: 2 bases; junction bases outside the gene matches: 11. The germline gives CDR1 SGHVS, CDR2 FNYEAQ. This TCR was recovered from a female donor with multiple sclerosis, enrolled in a pregnancy study. The material was CD8+ T cells from peripheral blood mononuclear cells, obtained before pregnancy. This chain uses TRBV7-6 with TRBJ2-3, with TRBD1 matching 9 bases. The CDR3: CASSHRRGQGPTDTQYF. The CDR3 nucleotides are TGTGCCAGCAGCCACCGACGTGGACAGGGGCCCACAGATACGCAGTATTTT.